This T cell receptor beta chain was recorded in a study of blood T cell repertoires in COVID-19. Only in-frame clones appear in the TCRdb table, and some are missing; sequencing was by immunoSEQ multiplex PCR. The table has about 320,000 clones, approximately 88% seen once. V lost 2 bases and J lost 3; bases outside the gene matches: 7. The germline CDR1 and CDR2 sequences are MGHRA and YSYEKL. The CDR3 sequence is 17 residues long. Sequencing was done on a sample of peripheral blood. The TCR was taken from a woman under 40 with COVID-19, enrolled during active disease. The chain has TRBV4-1 and TRBJ2-5; TRBD2 matches at 12 bases. Here the CDR3 reads CASSQPGTSGYKETQYF. In DNA, the CDR3 is TGCGCCAGCAGCCAACCCGGGACTAGCGGGTATAAAGAGACCCAGTACTTC.